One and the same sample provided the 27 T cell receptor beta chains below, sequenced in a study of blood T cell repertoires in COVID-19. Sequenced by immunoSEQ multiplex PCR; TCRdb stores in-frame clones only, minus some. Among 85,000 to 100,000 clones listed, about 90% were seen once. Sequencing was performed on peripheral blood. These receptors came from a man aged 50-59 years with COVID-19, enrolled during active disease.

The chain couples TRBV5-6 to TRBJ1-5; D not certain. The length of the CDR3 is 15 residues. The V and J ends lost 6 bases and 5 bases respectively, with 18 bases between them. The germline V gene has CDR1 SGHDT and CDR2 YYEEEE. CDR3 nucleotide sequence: TGTGCCAGCACCATCTTGCGGGAGGGTGATCAGCCCCAGCATTTT. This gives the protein CASTILREGDQPQHF.

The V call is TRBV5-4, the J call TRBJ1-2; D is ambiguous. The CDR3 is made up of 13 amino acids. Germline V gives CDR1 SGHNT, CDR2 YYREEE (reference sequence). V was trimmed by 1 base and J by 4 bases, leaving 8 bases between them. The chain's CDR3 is CASSLSTAYGYTF. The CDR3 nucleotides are TGTGCCAGCAGCTTGAGCACAGCCTATGGCTACACCTTC.

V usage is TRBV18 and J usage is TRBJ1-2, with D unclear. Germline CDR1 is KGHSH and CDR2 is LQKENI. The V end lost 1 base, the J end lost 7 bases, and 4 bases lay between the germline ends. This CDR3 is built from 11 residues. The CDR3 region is CASSPLGGYTF. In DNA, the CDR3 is TGTGCCAGCTCACCACTCGGTGGCTACACCTTC.

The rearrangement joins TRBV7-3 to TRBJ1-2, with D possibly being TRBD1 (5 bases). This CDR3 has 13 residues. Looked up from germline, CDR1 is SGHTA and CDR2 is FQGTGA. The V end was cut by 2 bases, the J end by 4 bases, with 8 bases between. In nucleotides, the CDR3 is TGTGCCAGCAGCTTAGGGCAGGGCTATGGCTACACCTTC. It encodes CASSLGQGYGYTF.

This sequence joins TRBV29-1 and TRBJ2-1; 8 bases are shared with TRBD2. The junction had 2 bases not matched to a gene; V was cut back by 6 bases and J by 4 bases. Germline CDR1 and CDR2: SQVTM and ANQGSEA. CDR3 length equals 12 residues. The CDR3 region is CSVLAEYNEQFF. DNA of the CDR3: TGCAGCGTACTAGCGGAATACAATGAGCAGTTCTTC.

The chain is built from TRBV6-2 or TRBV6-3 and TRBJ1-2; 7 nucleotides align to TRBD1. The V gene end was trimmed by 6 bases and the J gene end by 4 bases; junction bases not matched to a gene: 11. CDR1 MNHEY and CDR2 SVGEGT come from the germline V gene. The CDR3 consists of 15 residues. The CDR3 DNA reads TGTGCCAGCAGCGGTCCCGGGACAGTGGGCTATGGCTACACCTTC. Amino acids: CASSGPGTVGYGYTF.

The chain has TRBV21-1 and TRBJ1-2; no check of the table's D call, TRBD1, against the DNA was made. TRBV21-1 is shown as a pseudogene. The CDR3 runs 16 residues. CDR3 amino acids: CASSKGRNRVPNGYTF. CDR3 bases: TGTGCCAGCAGCAAAGGAAGGAACAGGGTGCCTAATGGCTACACCTTC.

The DNA of the CDR3 is TGTGCCAGCAGCTTAAGGTTCAGGGGGTCCTTTGAGCAGTTCTTC. It is translated as CASSLRFRGSFEQFF. V is TRBV7-8 and J is TRBJ2-1; TRBD1 matches at 7 bases. J lost 9 bases, V lost 2 bases, and 10 bases had no gene match. The germline V gene encodes CDR1 SGHVS and CDR2 FQNEAQ. CDR3 length equals 15 residues.

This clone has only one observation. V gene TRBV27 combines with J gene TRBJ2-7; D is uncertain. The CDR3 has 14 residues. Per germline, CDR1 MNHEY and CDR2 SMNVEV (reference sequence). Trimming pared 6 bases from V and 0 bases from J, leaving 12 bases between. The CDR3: CASSQTPPSYEQYF. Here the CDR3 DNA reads TGTGCCAGCAGCCAAACACCCCCCTCCTACGAGCAGTACTTC.

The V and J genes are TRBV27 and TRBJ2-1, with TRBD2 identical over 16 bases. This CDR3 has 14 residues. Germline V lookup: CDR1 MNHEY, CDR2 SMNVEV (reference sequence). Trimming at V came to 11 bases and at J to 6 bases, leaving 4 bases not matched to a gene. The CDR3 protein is CAAGLAGGPNEQFF. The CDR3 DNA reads TGTGCCGCGGGACTAGCGGGGGGGCCCAATGAGCAGTTCTTC.

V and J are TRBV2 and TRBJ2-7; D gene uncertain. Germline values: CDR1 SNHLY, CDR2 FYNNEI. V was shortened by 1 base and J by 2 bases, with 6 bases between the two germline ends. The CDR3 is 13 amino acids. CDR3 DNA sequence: TGTGCCAGCAGTGAAGGGGCAGCCTACGAGCAGTACTTC. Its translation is CASSEGAAYEQYF.

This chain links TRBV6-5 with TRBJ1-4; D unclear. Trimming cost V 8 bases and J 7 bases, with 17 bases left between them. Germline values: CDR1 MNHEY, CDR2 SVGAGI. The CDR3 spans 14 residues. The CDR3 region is CASLTRGPSEKLFF. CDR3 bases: TGTGCCAGCTTAACACGGGGTCCGAGTGAAAAACTGTTTTTT.

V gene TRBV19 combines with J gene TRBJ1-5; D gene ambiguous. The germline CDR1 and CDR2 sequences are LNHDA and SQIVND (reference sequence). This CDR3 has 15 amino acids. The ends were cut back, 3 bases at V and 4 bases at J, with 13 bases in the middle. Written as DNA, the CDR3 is TGTGCCAGTAGTATCGCCGCGGGAGTTAATCAGCCCCAGCATTTT. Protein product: CASSIAAGVNQPQHF.

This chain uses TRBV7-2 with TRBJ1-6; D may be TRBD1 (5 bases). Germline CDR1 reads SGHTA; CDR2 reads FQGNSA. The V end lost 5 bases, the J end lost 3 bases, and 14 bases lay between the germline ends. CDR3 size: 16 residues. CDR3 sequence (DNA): TGTGCCAGCAGCAAGCCTGACAGCCTCTATAATTCACCCCTCCACTTT. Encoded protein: CASSKPDSLYNSPLHF.

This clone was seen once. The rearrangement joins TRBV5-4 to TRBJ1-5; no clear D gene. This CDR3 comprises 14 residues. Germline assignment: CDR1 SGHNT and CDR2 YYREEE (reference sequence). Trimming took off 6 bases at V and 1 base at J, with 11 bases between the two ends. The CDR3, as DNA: TGTGCCAGCACCACAGCGGGCAGCAATCAGCCCCAGCATTTT. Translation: CASTTAGSNQPQHF.

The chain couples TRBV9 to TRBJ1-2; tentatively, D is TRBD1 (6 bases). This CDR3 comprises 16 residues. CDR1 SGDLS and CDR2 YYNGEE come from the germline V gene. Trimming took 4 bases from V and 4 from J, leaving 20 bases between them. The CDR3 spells CASSPDPSRGGYGYTF. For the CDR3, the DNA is TGTGCCAGCAGCCCCGATCCCTCCAGGGGCGGCTATGGCTACACCTTC.

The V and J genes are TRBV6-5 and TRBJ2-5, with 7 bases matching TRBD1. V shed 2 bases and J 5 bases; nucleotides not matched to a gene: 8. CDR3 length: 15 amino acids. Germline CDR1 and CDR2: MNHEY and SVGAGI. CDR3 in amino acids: CASSYDHRGWETQYF. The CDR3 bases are TGTGCCAGCAGTTACGATCACAGGGGTTGGGAGACCCAGTACTTC.

The CDR3 nucleotides read TGTGCCAGCAGCGTAAGCAGTACAGGCTCACCCCTCCACTTT. Amino acid sequence: CASSVSSTGSPLHF. The genes are TRBV9 and TRBJ1-6; weak D call: TRBD1 (5 bases). Germline CDR1 and CDR2: SGDLS and YYNGEE. The CDR3 spans 14 residues. The ends were cut back, 1 base at V and 10 bases at J, with 12 bases in the middle.

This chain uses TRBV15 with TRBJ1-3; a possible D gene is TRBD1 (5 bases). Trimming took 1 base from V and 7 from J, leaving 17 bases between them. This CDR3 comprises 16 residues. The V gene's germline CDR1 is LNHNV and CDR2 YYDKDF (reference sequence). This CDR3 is CATSRGMQGLWNTIYF. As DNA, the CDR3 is TGTGCCACCAGCAGAGGGATGCAGGGCCTCTGGAACACCATATATTTT. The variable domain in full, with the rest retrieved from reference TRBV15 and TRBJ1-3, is DAMVIQNPRYQVTQFGKPVTLSCSQTLNHNVMYWYQQKSSQAPKLLFHYYDKDFNNEADTPDNFQSRRPNTSFCFLDIRSPGLGDTAMYLCATSRGMQGLWNTIYFGEGSWLTVV.

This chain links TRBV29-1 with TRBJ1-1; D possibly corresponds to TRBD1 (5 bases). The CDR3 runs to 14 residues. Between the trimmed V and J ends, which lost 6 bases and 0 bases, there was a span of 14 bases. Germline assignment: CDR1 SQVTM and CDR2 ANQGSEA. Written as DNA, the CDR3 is TGCAGCGTCAGTACCTACAGGATGAACACTGAAGCTTTCTTT. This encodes CSVSTYRMNTEAFF.

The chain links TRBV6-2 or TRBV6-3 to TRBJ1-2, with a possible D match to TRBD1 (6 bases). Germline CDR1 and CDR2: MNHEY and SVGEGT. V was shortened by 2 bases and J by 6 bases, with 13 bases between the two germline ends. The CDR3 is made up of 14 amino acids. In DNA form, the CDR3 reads TGTGCCAGCAGTTACCGGACAGAAGAAAATGGCTACACCTTC. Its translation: CASSYRTEENGYTF.

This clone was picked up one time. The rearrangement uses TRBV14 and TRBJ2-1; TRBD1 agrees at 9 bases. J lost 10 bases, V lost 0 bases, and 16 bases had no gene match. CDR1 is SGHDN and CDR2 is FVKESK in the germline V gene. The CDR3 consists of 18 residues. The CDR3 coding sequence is TGTGCCAGCAGCCAAGATCCTGTGACAGGGGGTCGACGGCGGGAGCAGTTCTTC. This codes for CASSQDPVTGGRRREQFF.

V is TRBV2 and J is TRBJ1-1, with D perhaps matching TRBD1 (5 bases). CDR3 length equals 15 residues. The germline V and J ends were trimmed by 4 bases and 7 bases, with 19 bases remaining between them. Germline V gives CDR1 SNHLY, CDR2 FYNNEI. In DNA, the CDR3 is TGTGCCAGCAGTGGCCAAAACAGGTTTTACGATGAAGCTTTCTTT. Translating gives CASSGQNRFYDEAFF.

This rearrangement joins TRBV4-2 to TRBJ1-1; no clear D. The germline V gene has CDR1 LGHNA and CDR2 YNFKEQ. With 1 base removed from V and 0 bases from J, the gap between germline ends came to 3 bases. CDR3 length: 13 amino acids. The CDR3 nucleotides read TGTGCCAGCAGCCAAGTAATGAACACTGAAGCTTTCTTT. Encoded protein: CASSQVMNTEAFF.

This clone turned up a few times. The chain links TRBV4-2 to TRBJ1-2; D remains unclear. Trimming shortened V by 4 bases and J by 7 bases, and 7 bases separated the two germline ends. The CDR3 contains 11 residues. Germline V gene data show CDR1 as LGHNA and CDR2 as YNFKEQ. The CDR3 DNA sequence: TGTGCCAGCAGCCGGACTCGTGGCTACACCTTC. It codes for CASSRTRGYTF.

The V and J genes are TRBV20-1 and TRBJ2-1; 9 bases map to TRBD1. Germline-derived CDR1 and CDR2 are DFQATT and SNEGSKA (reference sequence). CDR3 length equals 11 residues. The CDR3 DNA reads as TGCGGAACGGGACAGGGTGGTGAGCAGTTCTTC. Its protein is CGTGQGGEQFF.

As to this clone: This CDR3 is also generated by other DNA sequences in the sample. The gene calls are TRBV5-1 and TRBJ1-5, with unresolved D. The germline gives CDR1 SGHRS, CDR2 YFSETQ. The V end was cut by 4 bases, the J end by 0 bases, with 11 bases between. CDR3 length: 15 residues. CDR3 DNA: TGCGCCAGCAGCCTAAGCCCAGGTAGCAATCAGCCCCAGCATTTT. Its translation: CASSLSPGSNQPQHF.